Shown below are 13 T cell receptor beta chains from a single sample sequenced in a study of cytomegalovirus exposure and HLA in healthy donors. Primers for the PCR totalled 60 Vbeta and 13 Jbeta. TCRdb's copy holds only in-frame clones and misses some; the assay was immunoSEQ multiplex PCR. The sample carries 150,000 to 200,000 clones, roughly 77% recorded once. Sequenced sample: PBMCs. The source is a woman in her forties in good health and CMV-seropositive.

This clone was counted a few times. The chain joins TRBV7-9 to TRBJ2-5; the D gene is possibly TRBD2 (5 bases). The J call may not be correct, given that the DNA end is closer to TRBJ2-7. CDR3 size: 15 residues. Per the germline V gene, CDR1 is SEHNR and CDR2 is FQNEAQ (reference sequence). CDR3 amino acids: CASSLAQEASLEQYF. As DNA, the CDR3 is TGTGCCAGCAGCTTAGCGCAGGAGGCCTCCCTCGAGCAGTACTTC.

V gene TRBV28 combines with J gene TRBJ2-4; D is possibly TRBD2 (6 bases). CDR1 is MDHEN and CDR2 is SYDVKM in the germline V gene. V was cut by 5 bases and J by 0 bases, with 17 bases left in between. This CDR3 comprises 17 residues. CDR3 bases: TGTGCCAGCAGTACCCGGAGTAGCGGCTTAGCCAAAAACATTCAGTACTTC. Translating gives CASSTRSSGLAKNIQYF.

The chain uses TRBV7-2 and TRBJ1-1; D not resolved. V lost 4 bases and J 1 base, leaving 7 bases between the germline ends. Germline V gene lookup returns CDR1 SGHTA and CDR2 FQGNSA. The length of the CDR3 is 13 residues. The DNA of the CDR3 is TGTGCCAGCAGCTCCACACCGAACACTGAAGCTTTCTTT. As protein: CASSSTPNTEAFF. The variable domain in full, with the rest retrieved from reference TRBV7-2 and TRBJ1-1, is GAGVSQSPSNKVTEKGKDVELRCDPISGHTALYWYRQSLGQGLEFLIYFQGNSAPDKSGLPSDRFSAERTGGSVSTLTIQRTQQEDSAVYLCASSSTPNTEAFFGQGTRLTVV.

This chain joins TRBV9 and TRBJ2-3; 16 bases line up with TRBD2. The CDR3 runs to 17 residues. V shed 4 bases and J 5 bases; nucleotides not matched to a gene: 7. Germline CDR1 SGDLS, CDR2 YYNGEE. The CDR3 protein is CASSRGLAGGPRDTQYF. CDR3 DNA: TGTGCCAGCAGCCGGGGACTAGCGGGAGGGCCGAGAGATACGCAGTATTTT.

CDR3 DNA: TGTGCCAGCAGGGATACAGGGTTCGATGGCTACACCTTC. Translating gives CASRDTGFDGYTF. The chain joins TRBV2 to TRBJ1-2, with a possible D match to TRBD1 (6 bases). Trimming removed 6 bases from V and 6 bases from J, with 14 bases in between. This CDR3 has 13 amino acids. The germline V gene has CDR1 SNHLY and CDR2 FYNNEI.

This clone occurred a few times. The chain has TRBV11-2 and TRBJ2-1; 10 positions match TRBD2. Trimming removed 7 bases from V and 4 bases from J; junction bases left unmatched: 16. Germline V gene sequence: CDR1 SGHAT, CDR2 FQNNGV. The CDR3 spans 18 residues. The CDR3 region has the DNA TGTGCCAGCACCTCCCATAAGTCTAGCGGGAGCGGATACAATGAGCAGTTCTTC. This translates into CASTSHKSSGSGYNEQFF.

This clone was found once. This sequence joins TRBV18 and TRBJ1-4, with D hard to call. V lost 2 bases and J 0 bases, leaving 10 bases between the germline ends. CDR1 and CDR2 from the germline V gene are KGHSH and LQKENI. The CDR3 consists of 16 residues. CDR3 sequence: CASSPTSGSTNEKLFF. DNA of the CDR3: TGTGCCAGCTCACCAACGAGCGGCTCAACTAATGAAAAACTGTTTTTT.

This chain uses TRBV6-1 with TRBJ1-1, with TRBD1 matching over 9 bases. The CDR3 loop spans 15 amino acids. Germline trimming cut 1 base from V and 6 bases from J; bases unmatched to any gene: 6. In germline, CDR1 is MNHNS, CDR2 SASEGT. The CDR3, as DNA: TGTGCCAGCAGTGAAGGGGACAGGGAAATCCCTGAAGCTTTCTTT. Its translation is CASSEGDREIPEAFF.

The gene calls are TRBV6-6 and TRBJ2-5, with TRBD2 matching over 8 bases. J lost 6 bases, V lost 8 bases, and 8 bases had no gene match. Germline V CDR1 and CDR2: MNHNY, SVGAGI (reference sequence). The CDR3 loop spans 13 amino acids. The CDR3, as DNA: TGTGCCAGCGAAGCGGGAGCTTTGAAGACCCAGTACTTC. This codes for CASEAGALKTQYF.

This sequence joins TRBV28 and TRBJ2-7; 10 nucleotides align to TRBD1. Trimming at V came to 2 bases and at J to 5 bases, leaving 6 bases not matched to a gene. This CDR3 comprises 15 residues. Germline lookup yields CDR1 MDHEN and CDR2 SYDVKM. The CDR3 region is CASSLRGTGAHEQYF. The CDR3 DNA is TGTGCCAGCAGTTTAAGAGGGACAGGGGCCCACGAGCAGTACTTC.

The J gene is TRBJ1-1, the V gene TRBV4-2; D gene uncertain. CDR3 length: 15 amino acids. V shed 2 bases and J shed 0 bases, with 10 bases lying between them. The germline CDR1 and CDR2 sequences are LGHNA and YNFKEQ. CDR3 in DNA: TGTGCCAGCAGCCAACAAAAAGACATGAACACTGAAGCTTTCTTT. This encodes CASSQQKDMNTEAFF.

The chain combines TRBV27 with TRBJ1-4, with D possibly matching TRBD1 (5 bases). V gave up 0 bases and J gave up 3 bases, with 14 bases separating them. This CDR3 has 17 residues. The V gene's germline CDR1 is MNHEY and CDR2 SMNVEV (reference sequence). This CDR3 is CASSLSRGGYSNEKLFF. In nucleotides, the CDR3 is TGTGCCAGCAGTTTATCCCGGGGGGGATATTCTAATGAAAAACTGTTTTTT. Full variable domain (outside the CDR3, taken from reference TRBV27 and TRBJ1-4): EAQVTQNPRYLITVTGKKLTVTCSQNMNHEYMSWYRQDPGLGLRQIYYSMNVEVTDKGDVPEGYKVSRKEKRNFPLILESPSPNQTSLYFCASSLSRGGYSNEKLFFGSGTQLSVL.

The V gene is TRBV7-2, the J gene TRBJ2-1, with 14 positions matching TRBD2. Per germline, CDR1 SGHTA and CDR2 FQGNSA. V lost 0 bases and J lost 11; bases outside the gene matches: 6. The CDR3 is 16 residues long. The CDR3 is CASSLARGLAGVQQFF. As DNA, the CDR3 is TGTGCCAGCAGCTTAGCCAGGGGACTAGCGGGAGTACAGCAGTTCTTC.